This TCR beta chain appears in the sequencing data of a study of cytomegalovirus exposure and HLA in healthy donors. Findings and caveats of the study: According to a later analysis, TCR clusters from the first cohort tended to co-occur in the 120 or so validation repertoires. It was about 150 TCR beta chains that were listed as cytomegalovirus-associated. Accounts indicate the classifier identified cytomegalovirus status with strong specificity and sensitivity.

A remark on this clone: Its antigen remains unidentified.

The CDR3 has 15 residues. CDR1 and CDR2 (germline): MNHEY, SVGAGI. V lost 6 bases, J lost 0 bases, and 12 bases lay in between. The donors were part of the roughly 130-subject validation cohort, which stood apart from the roughly 700-subject first cohort. Generated by immunoSEQ multiplex PCR, the TCRdb table keeps only in-frame clones and is missing some. The sample carries approximately 57,000 clones, more than 85% recorded once. This chain links TRBV6-5 with TRBJ1-5; D is unresolved. Sequencing was performed on PBMCs. This sequence originates from a woman between 18 and 29 years old in good health and CMV-seronegative. CDR3 amino acids: CASSPGRYSNQPQHF. CDR3 sequence (DNA): TGTGCCAGCAGCCCCGGGAGGTATAGCAATCAGCCCCAGCATTTT.